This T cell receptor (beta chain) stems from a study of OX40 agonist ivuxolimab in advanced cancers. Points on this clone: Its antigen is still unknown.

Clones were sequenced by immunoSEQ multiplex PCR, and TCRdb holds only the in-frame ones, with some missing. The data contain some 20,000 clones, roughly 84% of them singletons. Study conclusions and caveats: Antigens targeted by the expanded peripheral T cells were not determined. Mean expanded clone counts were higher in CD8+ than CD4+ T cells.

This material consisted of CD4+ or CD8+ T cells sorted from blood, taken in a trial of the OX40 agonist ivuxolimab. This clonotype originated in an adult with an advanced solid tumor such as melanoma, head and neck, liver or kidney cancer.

CDR3 sequence reads: CASSVEGSGGYTDTQYF. The CDR3 DNA follows: TGTGCCAGCAGCGTAGAGGGGAGCGGGGGGTACACAGATACGCAGTATTTT. The J gene is TRBJ2-3, the V gene TRBV9, with TRBD2 identical over 9 bases. The V gene's germline CDR1 is SGDLS and CDR2 YYNGEE. CDR3 length: 17 residues. The V and J ends lost 0 bases and 2 bases, in that order; junction bases with no gene match: 7.